This T cell receptor (beta chain) came from a study of CD8+ T cells in alopecia areata. Findings of the study overall: Across lesional scalp, and particularly alopecia totalis/universalis, clonality surpassed that of normal scalp.

Isolated RNA was reverse transcribed into cDNA used as the sequencing template. The method was immunoSEQ multiplex PCR; TCRdb's version includes in-frame clones alone and lacks a portion of them. The sample lists approximately 210,000 clones, 64% occurring once. The treatment was: oral pan-JAK inhibitor, 5-10 mg twice daily. PBMCs, the starting material, were the source of sorted CD4+ and CD8+ T cells. To note about this clone: Its antigen is not identified.

The CDR3 runs to 12 residues. The ends were cut back, 7 bases at V and 5 bases at J, with 11 bases in the middle. Germline-derived CDR1 and CDR2 are MDHEN and SYDVKM. The receptor comes from a human donor with alopecia areata. The sample was CD4+ T cells sorted from blood, taken at approximately week 49, from a patient treated with tofacitinib. This chain joins TRBV28 and TRBJ1-2; TRBD1 is a possible D gene (6 bases). DNA for the CDR3: TGTGCCAGCATTCAGGGGCAATATGGCTACACCTTC. Translation gives CASIQGQYGYTF.